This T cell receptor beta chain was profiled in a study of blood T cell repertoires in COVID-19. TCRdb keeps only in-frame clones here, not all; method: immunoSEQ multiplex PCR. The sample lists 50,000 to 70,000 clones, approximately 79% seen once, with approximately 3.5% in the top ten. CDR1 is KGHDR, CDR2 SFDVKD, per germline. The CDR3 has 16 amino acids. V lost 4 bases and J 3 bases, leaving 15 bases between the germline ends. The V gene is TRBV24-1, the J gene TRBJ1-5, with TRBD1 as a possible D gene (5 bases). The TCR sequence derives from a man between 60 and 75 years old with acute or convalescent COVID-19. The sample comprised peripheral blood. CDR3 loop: CATSDHGQGNNQPQHF. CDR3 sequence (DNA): TGTGCCACCAGTGACCATGGGCAGGGTAACAATCAGCCCCAGCATTTT.